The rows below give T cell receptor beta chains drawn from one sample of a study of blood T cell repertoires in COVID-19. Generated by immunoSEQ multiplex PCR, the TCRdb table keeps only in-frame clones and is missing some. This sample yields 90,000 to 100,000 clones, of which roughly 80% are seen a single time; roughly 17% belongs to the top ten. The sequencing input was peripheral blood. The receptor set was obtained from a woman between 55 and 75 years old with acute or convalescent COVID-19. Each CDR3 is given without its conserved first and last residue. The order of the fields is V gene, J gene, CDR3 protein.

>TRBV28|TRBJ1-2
ASSWGFRDNYGYT
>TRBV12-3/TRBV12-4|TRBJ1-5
ASQGLNQPQH
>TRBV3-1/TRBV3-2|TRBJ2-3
ASSQASGGATDTQY
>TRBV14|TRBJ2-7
ASSDDRGRGEQY
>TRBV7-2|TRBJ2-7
ASSSSLTEAYEQY
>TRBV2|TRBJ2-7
ASREEVVGSYEQY
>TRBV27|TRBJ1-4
ASSLGGLSNEKLF
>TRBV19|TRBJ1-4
ASSRTPPGGTNEKLF
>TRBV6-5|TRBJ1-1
ASSRQLYTEAF
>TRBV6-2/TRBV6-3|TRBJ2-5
ASSYSGGRYQETQY
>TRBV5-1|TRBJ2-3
ASSLNPGHNRDTQY
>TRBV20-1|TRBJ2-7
SARGLYEQY
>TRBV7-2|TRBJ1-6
ASSLGDRVNSPLH
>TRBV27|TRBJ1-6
ASSPEAGVSPLH
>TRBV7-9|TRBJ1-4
ASSLLGQGVNEKLF
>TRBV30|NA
AWRAGTEQF
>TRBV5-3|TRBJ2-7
ARSLNPGGYEQY
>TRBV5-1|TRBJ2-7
ASSKHRYYEQY
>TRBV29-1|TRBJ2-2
SVRLADTGELF
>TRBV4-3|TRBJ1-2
ASSLMGQDYGYT
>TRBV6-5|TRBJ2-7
ASSYEAGATYEQY
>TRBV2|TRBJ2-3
ASSSGVPGDTQY
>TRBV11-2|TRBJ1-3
ASSLIWRQGSGNTIY
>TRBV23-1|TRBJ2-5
ASSQLTQQETQY
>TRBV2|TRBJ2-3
ASSDPGLAGGSTDTQY
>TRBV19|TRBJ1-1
ASSTWTSNTEAF
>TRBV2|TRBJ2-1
ASSKDRDEQF
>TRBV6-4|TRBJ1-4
ASSVRLGEKLF
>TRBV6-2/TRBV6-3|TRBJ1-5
ASSYGSQGHQPQH
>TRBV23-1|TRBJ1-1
ASSQTARGLGVNTEAF
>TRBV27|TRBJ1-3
ASSRGGQGGNTIY
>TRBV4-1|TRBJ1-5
ASSQREWGPGGNQPQH
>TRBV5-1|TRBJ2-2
ASSPRGGTNTGELF
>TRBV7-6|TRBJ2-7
ASSSITGTRFYEQY
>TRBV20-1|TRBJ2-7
SAVRTDEQY
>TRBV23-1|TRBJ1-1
ASSQRSEAF
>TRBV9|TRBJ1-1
ASSAMTGSEAF
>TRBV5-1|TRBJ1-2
ASSFGDTNYGYT
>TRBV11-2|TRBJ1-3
ASSLVALTAISGNTIY
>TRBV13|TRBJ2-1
ASSSSKVRFGGNYNEQF
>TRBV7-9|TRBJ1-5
ASSRTGVTQPQH
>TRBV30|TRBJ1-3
AWSPPSQGARNTIY
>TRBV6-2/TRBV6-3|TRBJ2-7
ASSPPGQGSYEQY
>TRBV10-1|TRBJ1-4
ASLIDKFNEKLF